The 14 T cell receptor beta chains presented below share a single source sample, sequenced in a study of shared clonotypes between healthy human individuals. Sequencing was performed with immunoSEQ multiplex PCR; in TCRdb, only in-frame clones are kept and a portion is missing. The sample shows about 1,800,000 clones, roughly 94% of them seen only once. It was CD45RO-negative cells, positively selected for CCR7, that made up naive CD8 cells, with terminally differentiated effector memory CD45RA+ cells excluded. Sequencing input: naive CD8+ T cells sorted from blood. The source of these receptors is a man aged 18 to 35 in good health.

The J gene is TRBJ1-5, the V gene TRBV4-3; no definite D call. The germline V gene has CDR1 LGHNA and CDR2 YSLEER. The CDR3 loop spans 14 amino acids. Trimming stripped 1 base from V and 6 bases from J, with 10 bases between. CDR3 sequence: CASSQVLVGQPQHF. CDR3 nucleotides: TGCGCCAGCAGCCAAGTTCTGGTAGGTCAGCCCCAGCATTTT.

This clone appeared a single time. The chain joins TRBV13 to TRBJ2-1; 10 bases match TRBD2. V lost 5 bases, J lost 7 bases, and 8 bases stayed unmatched. CDR3 length: 15 amino acids. In germline, CDR1 is PRHDT, CDR2 FYEKMQ (reference sequence). In DNA form, the CDR3 reads TGTGCCAGCAGCATCCTAGCGGGAGTTAGGAATGAGCAGTTCTTC. This translates into CASSILAGVRNEQFF.

The genes are TRBV10-1 and TRBJ2-2, with D unclear. Trimming removed 2 bases at V and 6 bases at J, with 10 bases between. The CDR3 is 14 residues long. Germline V lookup: CDR1 WNHNN, CDR2 SYGVQD (reference sequence). The CDR3 DNA follows: TGCGCCAGCAGTGAGGGACGAGTCGCCGGGGAGCTGTTTTTT. This encodes CASSEGRVAGELFF.

The J gene is TRBJ2-7, the V gene TRBV19; 11 nucleotides align to TRBD2. The germline CDR1 and CDR2 sequences are LNHDA and SQIVND (reference sequence). This CDR3 has 14 amino acids. After removal of 3 bases from V and 4 bases from J, the junction contained 2 bases not matched to a gene. The CDR3 bases are TGTGCCAGTAGTATGACTAGCGGGAATTACGAGCAGTACTTC. Its translation: CASSMTSGNYEQYF.

The V and J genes are TRBV6-5 and TRBJ2-1, with D possibly matching TRBD1 (5 bases). Trimming pared 6 bases from V and 10 bases from J, leaving 19 bases between. There are 14 residues in the CDR3. Germline loops: CDR1 MNHEY, CDR2 SVGAGI. The CDR3 bases are TGTGCCAGCAGCTACGACAGTTCAGCCAACGAGCAGTTCTTC. Translating it yields CASSYDSSANEQFF.

V gene TRBV9 combines with J gene TRBJ1-2; a weak D match, TRBD1 (5 bases). Trimming stripped 0 bases from V and 8 bases from J, with 14 bases between. CDR1 SGDLS and CDR2 YYNGEE come from the germline V gene. This CDR3 spans 14 amino acids. DNA for the CDR3: TGTGCCAGCAGCGTAGAAATGGGGCTCGAGGGCTACACCTTC. It yields the protein CASSVEMGLEGYTF.

This chain links TRBV5-1 with TRBJ2-1; tentatively, D is TRBD1 or TRBD2 (6 bases each). The CDR3 spans 14 residues. Germline CDR1 SGHRS, CDR2 YFSETQ. V was shortened by 2 bases and J by 4 bases, with 10 bases between the two germline ends. The CDR3 protein is CASSFAGQYNEQFF. The CDR3 DNA sequence: TGCGCCAGCAGCTTTGCGGGACAATACAATGAGCAGTTCTTC.

The rearrangement joins TRBV11-2 to TRBJ1-1; D uncertain. The CDR3 sequence is 13 residues long. Trimming shortened V by 7 bases and J by 7 bases, and 16 bases separated the two germline ends. Germline V gene data show CDR1 as SGHAT and CDR2 as FQNNGV. DNA of the CDR3: TGTGCCAGCACCCCCCCTGCGGGATTTGAAGCTTTCTTT. As protein: CASTPPAGFEAFF. Full variable domain (outside the CDR3, taken from reference TRBV11-2 and TRBJ1-1): EAGVAQSPRYKIIEKRQSVAFWCNPISGHATLYWYQQILGQGPKLLIQFQNNGVVDDSQLPKDRFSAERLKGVDSTLKIQPAKLEDSAVYLCASTPPAGFEAFFGQGTRLTVV.

This sequence joins TRBV7-9 and TRBJ2-5; D not resolved. Trimming cost V 1 base and J 3 bases, with 9 bases left between them. CDR1 is SEHNR and CDR2 is FQNEAQ in the germline V gene (reference sequence). The CDR3 has 14 amino acids. The CDR3: CASSLVGTKETQYF. As DNA, the CDR3 is TGTGCCAGCAGCTTAGTGGGCACCAAAGAGACCCAGTACTTC.

The chain's CDR3 is CASSKVRNSYEQYF. CDR3 coding DNA: TGTGCCAGCAGCAAAGTGAGGAACTCCTACGAGCAGTACTTC. The V call is TRBV21-1, the J call TRBJ2-7; the listed D gene, TRBD2, was not tested against the DNA. TRBV21-1 is annotated as a pseudogene. This CDR3 contains 14 residues.

The chain is built from TRBV19 and TRBJ1-6, with D tentatively TRBD1 (5 bases). Germline V gene sequence: CDR1 LNHDA, CDR2 SQIVND (reference sequence). The CDR3 length is 13 residues. Trimming pared 1 base from V and 10 bases from J, leaving 8 bases between. The CDR3 bases are TGTGCCAGTAGTATAGTCAGGGACTCACCCCTCCACTTT. This translates into CASSIVRDSPLHF.

To note about this clone: Other DNA variants within this sample encode the same CDR3. The rearrangement links TRBV28 to TRBJ2-7; D is unclear. V lost 2 bases and J lost 1, with 12 bases in between. The germline gives CDR1 MDHEN, CDR2 SYDVKM. This CDR3 is 15 amino acids long. The CDR3 region is CASSLQRVPSYEQYF. CDR3 sequence (DNA): TGTGCCAGCAGTTTACAACGAGTTCCTTCCTACGAGCAGTACTTC.

V and J are TRBV6-5 and TRBJ1-1; no firm D call. Germline loops: CDR1 MNHEY, CDR2 SVGAGI. This CDR3 comprises 13 residues. The V end was cut by 8 bases, the J end by 1 base, with 11 bases between. CDR3 protein: CASGQTANTEAFF. CDR3 bases: TGTGCCAGCGGCCAAACAGCGAACACTGAAGCTTTCTTT.

Of note for this clone: This same CDR3 is encoded by further DNA sequences in the sample. J is TRBJ1-1 and V is TRBV27; D gene ambiguous. The CDR3 runs to 13 residues. CDR1 MNHEY and CDR2 SMNVEV come from the germline V gene (reference sequence). The V and J ends lost 3 bases and 1 base respectively, with 6 bases between them. The CDR3 nucleotides read TGTGCCAGCAGTTTCGGGGAGAACACTGAAGCTTTCTTT. It is translated as CASSFGENTEAFF.